Listed below are T cell receptor beta chains from one sample, sequenced in a study of T cells after yellow fever vaccination. TCRdb recomputed calls from the 5' RACE reads with MiXCR, one row per CDR3 protein. The table has around 600,000 distinct CDR3 sequences, roughly an eighth seen once. Sequenced material: PBMCs, taken on the day of the yellow fever booster vaccination. The receptors come from a man aged 25 to 40 who received the YFV17D yellow fever vaccine. Each CDR3 is given with its conserved first and last residue. D genes are given only for firm matches. Clone sizes are given selectively: once, few, many, or a class where the clone is expanded.

>few|TRBV15|TRBJ2-1|TRBD2|16
TGTGCCACCAGCAGAGATTTGGCTAGCGGGAGGAATGAGCAGTTCTTC
CATSRDLASGRNEQFF
>.|TRBV5-1|TRBJ2-1|TRBD1|16
TGCGCCAGCAGCCGAGGGGGGACAGGGTTAAAAAATGAGCAGTTCTTC
CASSRGGTGLKNEQFF
>many|TRBV12-3/TRBV12-4|TRBJ2-1|TRBD2|15
TGTGCCAGCAGTTTGGGCGGGAGCGCCTACAATGAGCAGTTCTTC
CASSLGGSAYNEQFF
>many|TRBV5-1|TRBJ1-1|.|15
TGCGCCAGCAGCTTGGCCCAACGGATGAACACTGAAGCTTTCTTT
CASSLAQRMNTEAFF
>.|TRBV15|TRBJ2-7|TRBD1|14
TGTGCCACCAGCAGAGGGACAGGGTTCCACGAGCAGTACTTC
CATSRGTGFHEQYF
>.|TRBV5-8|TRBJ1-5|TRBD1|16
TGTGCCAGCAGCTCAAGTCTTACAGGGGGCTGGGGGCCCCAGCATTTT
CASSSSLTGGWGPQHF
>.|TRBV24-1|TRBJ2-1|TRBD2|16
TGTGCCACCAGTACTAGCGGGAGGGGATGGTACAATGAGCAGTTCTTC
CATSTSGRGWYNEQFF
>few|TRBV5-1|TRBJ1-4|TRBD1|14
TGCGCCAGCAGCGAAGAGGGGGCTGATGAAAAACTGTTTTTT
CASSEEGADEKLFF
>many|TRBV7-3|TRBJ2-1|.|12
TGTGCCAGCAGCTTAACTGGCCGTGAGCAGTTCTTC
CASSLTGREQFF
>few|TRBV7-2|TRBJ2-7|.|16
TGTGCCAGCAGCTTAGTCCCCTGGCGGTTTAGCTACGAGCAGTACTTC
CASSLVPWRFSYEQYF
>.|TRBV5-1|TRBJ2-7|.|13
TGCGCCAGCAGCCTGAGCTGGGGTTACGAGCAGTACTTC
CASSLSWGYEQYF
>many|TRBV19|TRBJ2-7|.|14
TGTGCCAGTAGTACCGCGACAGGCAATTACGAGCAGTACTTC
CASSTATGNYEQYF
>.|TRBV7-3|TRBJ2-3|TRBD1|16
TGTGCCAGCAGCCCTACTTGGACAGGTGACACAGATACGCAGTATTTT
CASSPTWTGDTDTQYF
>.|TRBV5-1|TRBJ2-1|TRBD1|16
TGCGCCAGCAGCTTGGCGGGACAGCTATCTTACAATGAGCAGTTCTTC
CASSLAGQLSYNEQFF
>.|TRBV5-4|TRBJ2-7|.|12
TGTGCCAGCAGCGCCGACCCCTACGAGCAGTACTTC
CASSADPYEQYF
>few|TRBV9|TRBJ2-1|.|16
TGTGCCAGCAGCGTAGGGTCTACTCCTACTTCCAATGAGCAGTTCTTC
CASSVGSTPTSNEQFF
>.|TRBV3-1|TRBJ2-7|.|15
TGTGCCAGCAGCCAAGAACCGGGGGCGTGGTACGAGCAGTACTTC
CASSQEPGAWYEQYF
>many|TRBV7-6|TRBJ2-5|.|13
TGTGCCAGCAGCTATACAGGGATGGAGACCCAGTACTTC
CASSYTGMETQYF
>many|TRBV11-2|TRBJ2-2|.|15
TGTGCCAGCAAGCCAACTCCAATGAACACCGGGGAGCTGTTTTTT
CASKPTPMNTGELFF
>few|TRBV20-1|TRBJ2-7|TRBD2|17
TGCAGTGCTAGAGACCCTGTGAGAGCGGGAGGGCCGTACGAGCAGTACTTC
CSARDPVRAGGPYEQYF
>few|TRBV4-3|TRBJ2-5|.|16
TGCGCCAGCAGCCCCTTCCGTACAGGGAGCGGAGAGACCCAGTACTTC
CASSPFRTGSGETQYF
>few|TRBV7-9|TRBJ1-6|TRBD1|14
TGTGCCAGCAGCCTAGACAGGGAATATTCACCCCTCCACTTT
CASSLDREYSPLHF
>.|TRBV20-1|TRBJ2-3|TRBD2|15
TGCAGTGCTAGGACTAGCGGGAGTTGGTCAGATACGCAGTATTTT
CSARTSGSWSDTQYF
>once|TRBV10-3|TRBJ2-4|.|15
TGTGCCATCAGTGAGTCGAGACAGTTCAAAAACATTCAGTACTTC
CAISESRQFKNIQYF
>few|TRBV5-4|TRBJ2-5|.|11
TGTGCCAGCGGGAGACTGGAGACCCAGTACTTC
CASGRLETQYF
>few|TRBV20-1|TRBJ2-5|TRBD2|15
TGCAGTGCTAGAGATAGCGGGAGGGCCTCAGAGACCCAGTACTTC
CSARDSGRASETQYF
>many|TRBV20-1|TRBJ2-6|.|13
TGCAGCGCAAGGGGCTCTGGGGCCAACGTCCTGACTTTC
CSARGSGANVLTF
>few|TRBV6-6|TRBJ1-3|TRBD1|12
TGTGCCAACAGGGGGCCTGGAAACACCATATATTTT
CANRGPGNTIYF
>few|TRBV19|TRBJ1-4|.|14
TGTGCCAGTAGAAGCGGGACGGCAAATGAAAAACTGTTTTTT
CASRSGTANEKLFF
>.|TRBV7-2|TRBJ2-5|TRBD1|13
TGTGCCAGCACCCAGGGGGCGCGGGAGACCCAGTACTTC
CASTQGARETQYF
>few|TRBV20-1|TRBJ2-3|TRBD2|15
TGCAGTGCTAGAGTACCTAGCGGCAAGGCAGATACGCAGTATTTT
CSARVPSGKADTQYF
>.|TRBV29-1|TRBJ2-7|.|11
TGCAGCGTGCTGAATCTAGGTGGGCAGTACTTC
CSVLNLGGQYF
>few|TRBV2|TRBJ2-1|.|12
TGTGCCAGCAGCGCACAGGGAAATGAGCAGTTCTTC
CASSAQGNEQFF
>many|TRBV7-2|TRBJ2-5|.|13
TGTGCCAGCAGCTTTGTGAGTCGGGAGACCCAGTACTTC
CASSFVSRETQYF
>.|TRBV28|TRBJ2-5|TRBD1|14
TGTGCCAGCAGTTTGGACAGGGCCCAAGAGACCCAGTACTTC
CASSLDRAQETQYF
>.|TRBV20-1|TRBJ2-2|.|12
TGCAGTGCTAGAGAGCAATCCGGGGAGCTGTTTTTT
CSAREQSGELFF
>few|TRBV18|TRBJ2-1|.|15
TGTGCCAGCTCACCCAGCGGGCCGGTCTACAATGAGCAGTTCTTC
CASSPSGPVYNEQFF
>few|TRBV27|TRBJ2-5|.|15
TGTGCCAGCGCTGTCGGGGCGGAGTCCCAAGAGACCCAGTACTTC
CASAVGAESQETQYF
>.|TRBV5-4|TRBJ2-1|TRBD2|15
TGTGCCAGCAGCTTGCCGGGAGGGAGGTACAATGAGCAGTTCTTC
CASSLPGGRYNEQFF
>.|TRBV6-2/TRBV6-3|TRBJ2-1|TRBD2|19
TGTGCCAGCCTCTACCGACAGGGAGGAGGGATAGCGGGAGTTGGTGAGCAGTTCTTC
CASLYRQGGGIAGVGEQFF
>.|TRBV20-1|TRBJ2-1|TRBD2|15
TGCAGTGCTAGAGATTCATCGCTAGCGGGCAATGAGCAGTTCTTC
CSARDSSLAGNEQFF
>.|TRBV5-6|TRBJ1-2|.|12
TGTGCCAGCAGCTTGGTTCTCGGGGGCTACACCTTC
CASSLVLGGYTF
>.|TRBV29-1|TRBJ1-1|.|15
TGCAGCGTGGGCGGGACCCAATTAATGAACACTGAAGCTTTCTTT
CSVGGTQLMNTEAFF
>few|TRBV6-1|TRBJ1-6|.|16
TGTGCCAGCAGCCGGACAGTTCGTTCCTATAATTCACCCCTCCACTTT
CASSRTVRSYNSPLHF
>.|TRBV9|TRBJ1-5|.|13
TGTGCCAGCAGCACCCAGGGGTTTCAGCCCCAGCATTTT
CASSTQGFQPQHF
>.|TRBV4-3|TRBJ1-6|TRBD1|16
TGCGCCAGCAGCCAAGAGGGGACAGGGAAAAATTCACCCCTCCACTTT
CASSQEGTGKNSPLHF
>many|TRBV15|TRBJ2-7|TRBD2|13
TGTGCCGCCGCGGGGGGAAGCTCCTACGAGCAGTACTTC
CAAAGGSSYEQYF
>few|TRBV7-2|TRBJ2-7|TRBD2|17
TGTGCCAGCAGCTTAAACGCGTGGGGACTAGAACGCTACGAGCAGTACTTC
CASSLNAWGLERYEQYF
>.|TRBV7-2|TRBJ1-2|.|17
TGTGCCAGCAGCTTACAAACGGGGGGGATTCCCTTCTATGGCTACACCTTC
CASSLQTGGIPFYGYTF
>.|TRBV6-1|TRBJ1-2|.|15
TGTGCCAGCAGTGAAGTGGGGGGGCTTGGCTATGGCTACACCTTC
CASSEVGGLGYGYTF
>.|TRBV11-2|TRBJ2-1|TRBD2|19
TGTGCCAGCAGCGCCACAGGGACTAGCGGGAGGGCGGGTGTGGGTGAGCAGTTCTTC
CASSATGTSGRAGVGEQFF
>.|TRBV7-2|TRBJ2-1|.|11
TGTGCCAGCAGCCCAATGCTGGAGCAGTTCTTC
CASSPMLEQFF
>few|TRBV9|TRBJ1-2|.|12
TGTGCCAGCAGCGTAGAGGGAAGGGGCTACACCTTC
CASSVEGRGYTF
>.|TRBV7-9|TRBJ2-7|TRBD2|17
TGTGCCAGCAGCTTCCGGACTAGCGGGAGCCTCTCCTACGAGCAGTACTTC
CASSFRTSGSLSYEQYF
>few|TRBV5-6|TRBJ2-2|.|13
TGTGCCAGCAGCTTACCCGCGGGAGGGGAGCTGTTTTTT
CASSLPAGGELFF
>few|TRBV5-6|TRBJ1-5|.|15
TGTGCCAGCAGCTACTTAGGGGAGGTTAATCAGCCCCAGCATTTT
CASSYLGEVNQPQHF
>few|TRBV12-3/TRBV12-4|TRBJ2-1|TRBD1|16
TGTGCCAGCAGTTTACCTCAGACAGGGATAAGGAATGAGCAGTTCTTC
CASSLPQTGIRNEQFF